The present TCR beta chain was sequenced within a study of T cells expressing NK-cell markers. The CDR3 is 13 residues long. CDR1 and CDR2 (germline): SGHTA, FQGNSA. TCRdb re-called the 5' RACE reads; every CDR3 protein appears as one record, without DNA. In all, the sample yields around 260,000 distinct CDR3 sequences. The sequencing sample was made of blood T cells: a sorted CD56 or NKG2C T cell subset, CD4+ or CD8+ T cells, or bulk PBMC T cells (not recorded which). The rearrangement uses TRBV7-2 and TRBJ2-7. This TCR was sampled from a woman aged 18-70 years in good health. This CDR3 reads CASSNPLTYEQYF.